A selection of T cell receptor beta chains follows, all from one sample in a study of cytomegalovirus exposure and HLA in healthy donors. Repertoires were generated with immunoSEQ multiplex PCR, while TCRdb's copy carries only in-frame clones and drops some. Of more than 150,000 clones listed, approximately 82% were seen once; the top ten hold around 7%. Specimen: PBMCs. Every receptor here comes from a woman between 45 and 65 years old in good health and CMV-seropositive. The CDR3 runs from the conserved cysteine through the conserved F or W. A D gene is named only where the DNA matches it firmly. Not all rows give a size; the values are once, few, many and, for expanded clones, a class.

d_call: TRBD1; v_call: TRBV7-2; clone_size: .; j_call: TRBJ2-3; cdr3_aa: CASSFRQGTDTQYF; cdr3_nt: TGTGCCAGCAGCTTTCGACAGGGAACAGATACGCAGTATTTT
d_call: TRBD1; v_call: TRBV5-1; clone_size: .; j_call: TRBJ2-3; cdr3_aa: CASSSDRAADTQYF; cdr3_nt: TGCGCCAGCAGCTCGGACAGGGCCGCAGATACGCAGTATTTT
d_call: TRBD1; v_call: TRBV9; clone_size: .; j_call: TRBJ1-4; cdr3_aa: CASSVAWDSRNEKLFF; cdr3_nt: TGTGCCAGCAGCGTTGCCTGGGACAGCCGTAATGAAAAACTGTTTTTT
d_call: .; v_call: TRBV29-1; clone_size: .; j_call: TRBJ2-6; cdr3_aa: CSVGQRSGANVLTF; cdr3_nt: TGCAGCGTTGGACAGCGCTCTGGGGCCAACGTCCTGACTTTC
d_call: TRBD1; v_call: TRBV6-5; clone_size: once; j_call: TRBJ1-5; cdr3_aa: CASQGARGNQPQHF; cdr3_nt: TGTGCCAGTCAGGGGGCGCGGGGCAATCAGCCCCAGCATTTT
d_call: .; v_call: TRBV6-1; clone_size: .; j_call: TRBJ2-7; cdr3_aa: CASSASPYEQYF; cdr3_nt: TGTGCCAGCAGTGCGAGCCCGTACGAGCAGTACTTC
d_call: .; v_call: TRBV5-6; clone_size: once; j_call: TRBJ2-3; cdr3_aa: CASSLGHPTDTQYF; cdr3_nt: TGTGCCAGCAGCTTGGGGCATCCCACAGATACGCAGTATTTT
d_call: .; v_call: TRBV5-1; clone_size: .; j_call: TRBJ1-1; cdr3_aa: CASSPRAGPNTEAFF; cdr3_nt: TGCGCCAGCAGCCCTCGAGCGGGACCGAACACTGAAGCTTTCTTT
d_call: TRBD2; v_call: TRBV9; clone_size: once; j_call: TRBJ2-3; cdr3_aa: CASSESGGASDTQYF; cdr3_nt: TGTGCCAGCAGCGAGAGCGGGGGGGCCTCAGATACGCAGTATTTT
d_call: TRBD1; v_call: TRBV30; clone_size: .; j_call: TRBJ2-7; cdr3_aa: CAWSAGTGPIEEQYF; cdr3_nt: TGTGCCTGGAGTGCCGGGACAGGGCCAATAGAAGAGCAGTACTTC
d_call: TRBD1; v_call: TRBV10-1; clone_size: .; j_call: TRBJ2-1; cdr3_aa: CASSGGQGYQFF; cdr3_nt: TGCGCCAGCAGTGGAGGACAGGGATATCAGTTCTTC
d_call: TRBD2; v_call: TRBV11-2; clone_size: .; j_call: TRBJ2-4; cdr3_aa: CASSFWSTSGGGNIQYF; cdr3_nt: TGTGCCAGCAGCTTTTGGAGCACTAGCGGGGGTGGAAACATTCAGTACTTC
d_call: TRBD1; v_call: TRBV27; clone_size: .; j_call: TRBJ1-1; cdr3_aa: CASSSGGRPEAFF; cdr3_nt: TGTGCCAGCAGTTCAGGGGGGAGGCCTGAAGCTTTCTTT
d_call: .; v_call: TRBV9; clone_size: .; j_call: TRBJ1-3; cdr3_aa: CASSPRRGTSSGNTIYF; cdr3_nt: TGTGCCAGCAGCCCCCGCCGAGGCACAAGCTCTGGAAACACCATATATTTT
d_call: .; v_call: TRBV18; clone_size: .; j_call: TRBJ1-1; cdr3_aa: CASSRGTPTEAFF; cdr3_nt: TGTGCCAGCTCACGTGGGACACCCACTGAAGCTTTCTTT
d_call: TRBD2; v_call: TRBV7-2; clone_size: .; j_call: TRBJ2-1; cdr3_aa: CASRPGGPLNEQFF; cdr3_nt: TGTGCCAGCAGACCGGGGGGGCCGCTTAATGAGCAGTTCTTC
d_call: .; v_call: TRBV10-2; clone_size: .; j_call: TRBJ2-6; cdr3_aa: CASIEVEGAGANVLTF; cdr3_nt: TGCGCCAGCATAGAAGTGGAGGGAGCTGGGGCCAACGTCCTGACTTTC
d_call: TRBD1; v_call: TRBV28; clone_size: .; j_call: TRBJ1-2; cdr3_aa: CASSLGGQMYGYTF; cdr3_nt: TGTGCCAGCAGTCTGGGGGGACAGATGTATGGCTACACCTTC
d_call: .; v_call: TRBV7-9; clone_size: .; j_call: TRBJ1-3; cdr3_aa: CASSLFGSEGNTIYF; cdr3_nt: TGTGCCAGCAGCTTATTCGGGAGCGAAGGAAACACCATATATTTT
d_call: .; v_call: TRBV9; clone_size: .; j_call: TRBJ1-1; cdr3_aa: CASSPPLGEAFF; cdr3_nt: TGTGCCAGCAGCCCCCCTCTCGGGGAAGCTTTCTTT
d_call: .; v_call: TRBV14; clone_size: .; j_call: TRBJ1-4; cdr3_aa: CASSQGQTGSGEKLFF; cdr3_nt: TGTGCCAGCAGCCAAGGGCAAACGGGGTCGGGGGAAAAACTGTTTTTT
d_call: .; v_call: TRBV12-5; clone_size: .; j_call: TRBJ1-5; cdr3_aa: CASRRGTDQPQHF; cdr3_nt: TGTGCTAGCCGGCGGGGTACAGATCAGCCCCAGCATTTT
d_call: .; v_call: TRBV13; clone_size: few; j_call: TRBJ2-1; cdr3_aa: CASSLMGPGNEQFF; cdr3_nt: TGTGCCAGCAGCTTAATGGGTCCCGGGAATGAGCAGTTCTTC
d_call: .; v_call: TRBV2; clone_size: .; j_call: TRBJ2-3; cdr3_aa: CAGTRELADTQYF; cdr3_nt: TGTGCCGGAACAAGGGAGTTGGCAGATACGCAGTATTTT
d_call: .; v_call: TRBV2; clone_size: .; j_call: TRBJ1-2; cdr3_aa: CASRTVEGYTF; cdr3_nt: TGTGCCAGCAGGACCGTGGAGGGCTACACCTTC
d_call: TRBD1; v_call: TRBV5-1; clone_size: .; j_call: TRBJ1-2; cdr3_aa: CASSLVLGQSYGYTF; cdr3_nt: TGCGCCAGCAGCTTAGTCTTGGGACAGAGCTATGGCTACACCTTC
d_call: .; v_call: TRBV28; clone_size: .; j_call: TRBJ1-2; cdr3_aa: CASSFGAAGNGYTF; cdr3_nt: TGTGCCAGCAGTTTTGGTGCGGCAGGGAATGGCTACACCTTC
d_call: .; v_call: TRBV29-1; clone_size: .; j_call: TRBJ1-5; cdr3_aa: CSVEGGEGQPQHF; cdr3_nt: TGCAGCGTTGAAGGGGGCGAAGGTCAGCCCCAGCATTTT
d_call: TRBD2; v_call: TRBV11-2; clone_size: .; j_call: TRBJ2-7; cdr3_aa: CASSILAGDYSYEQYF; cdr3_nt: TGTGCCAGCAGCATACTAGCGGGGGACTACTCCTACGAGCAGTACTTC
d_call: .; v_call: TRBV27; clone_size: .; j_call: TRBJ2-1; cdr3_aa: CASSPLPDSYNEQFF; cdr3_nt: TGTGCCAGCAGTCCGCTACCTGATTCCTACAATGAGCAGTTCTTC
d_call: TRBD1; v_call: TRBV5-4; clone_size: .; j_call: TRBJ1-1; cdr3_aa: CASSLGGQGAGNTEAFF; cdr3_nt: TGTGCCAGCAGCTTGGGGGGACAGGGGGCAGGGAACACTGAAGCTTTCTTT
d_call: .; v_call: TRBV5-1; clone_size: .; j_call: TRBJ2-5; cdr3_aa: CASSLQAQETQYF; cdr3_nt: TGCGCCAGCAGCTTGCAAGCACAAGAGACCCAGTACTTC
d_call: TRBD2; v_call: TRBV7-2; clone_size: .; j_call: TRBJ2-1; cdr3_aa: CASSLAGTSGGARHNEQFF; cdr3_nt: TGTGCCAGCAGCTTAGCCGGGACTAGCGGGGGGGCCCGTCACAATGAGCAGTTCTTC
d_call: TRBD1; v_call: TRBV27; clone_size: few; j_call: TRBJ2-7; cdr3_aa: CASSLLSPAGRGREQYF; cdr3_nt: TGTGCCAGCAGTTTATTATCCCCCGCTGGCAGGGGGCGAGAGCAGTACTTC
d_call: .; v_call: TRBV7-9; clone_size: .; j_call: TRBJ2-1; cdr3_aa: CASSFGTEGEQFF; cdr3_nt: TGTGCCAGCAGCTTCGGTACGGAGGGTGAGCAGTTCTTC
d_call: TRBD2; v_call: TRBV6-1; clone_size: .; j_call: TRBJ2-1; cdr3_aa: CASSLAGGPPNEQFF; cdr3_nt: TGTGCCAGCAGTCTAGCGGGGGGACCCCCCAATGAGCAGTTCTTC
d_call: .; v_call: TRBV28; clone_size: .; j_call: TRBJ1-2; cdr3_aa: CASSLAAGRGYTF; cdr3_nt: TGTGCCAGCAGTTTGGCTGCAGGTCGGGGCTACACCTTC
d_call: .; v_call: TRBV9; clone_size: .; j_call: TRBJ1-2; cdr3_aa: CASSVAKTGRPDFYGYTF; cdr3_nt: TGTGCCAGCAGCGTAGCAAAGACCGGACGCCCGGACTTCTATGGCTACACCTTC
d_call: TRBD1; v_call: TRBV7-9; clone_size: .; j_call: TRBJ1-1; cdr3_aa: CASSRQGPEAFF; cdr3_nt: TGTGCCAGCAGCCGACAGGGACCTGAAGCTTTCTTT
d_call: .; v_call: TRBV6-5; clone_size: .; j_call: TRBJ1-3; cdr3_aa: CASRADSFSGNTIYF; cdr3_nt: TGTGCCAGCAGAGCGGACAGCTTCTCTGGAAACACCATATATTTT
d_call: .; v_call: TRBV27; clone_size: .; j_call: TRBJ2-7; cdr3_aa: CASTVFQGVGEQYF; cdr3_nt: TGTGCCAGCACAGTTTTTCAGGGCGTCGGCGAGCAGTACTTC
d_call: .; v_call: TRBV14; clone_size: .; j_call: TRBJ2-7; cdr3_aa: CASSQGGQSRTYEQYF; cdr3_nt: TGTGCCAGCAGCCAGGGGGGACAGAGTCGCACCTACGAGCAGTACTTC